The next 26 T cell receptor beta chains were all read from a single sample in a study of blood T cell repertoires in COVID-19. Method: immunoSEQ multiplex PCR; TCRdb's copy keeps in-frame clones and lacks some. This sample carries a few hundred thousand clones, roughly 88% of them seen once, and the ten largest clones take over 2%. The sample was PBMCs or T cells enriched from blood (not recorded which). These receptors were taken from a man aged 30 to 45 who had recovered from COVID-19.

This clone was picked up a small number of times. The DNA of the CDR3 is TGTGCCAGCAGTTACTCCTGGGACAGAAATGAAAAACTGTTTTTT. Amino acids: CASSYSWDRNEKLFF. This sequence joins TRBV6-5 and TRBJ1-4, with 7 bases lining up with TRBD1. The CDR3 covers 15 residues. Trimming took 0 bases from V and 5 from J; bases not matched to a gene: 3. Germline assignment: CDR1 MNHEY and CDR2 SVGAGI.

CDR3 region: CATRTAAFSNQPQHF. CDR3 nucleotides: TGTGCCACCAGGACTGCTGCTTTTAGCAATCAGCCCCAGCATTTT. This chain connects TRBV15 to TRBJ1-5; D ambiguous. Germline V CDR1 and CDR2: LNHNV, YYDKDF (reference sequence). Trimming removed 6 bases from V and 0 bases from J, with 12 bases in between. CDR3 size: 15 residues.

In nucleotides, the CDR3 is TGTGCCACCAGCAGAGATCGGTACAGGGGGGAGACCCAGTACTTC. It codes for CATSRDRYRGETQYF. The chain links TRBV15 to TRBJ2-5; 8 bases agree with TRBD1. This CDR3 has 15 residues. Germline-derived CDR1 and CDR2 are LNHNV and YYDKDF (reference sequence). V lost 0 bases to trimming and J lost 5 bases; unmatched junction nucleotides: 5.

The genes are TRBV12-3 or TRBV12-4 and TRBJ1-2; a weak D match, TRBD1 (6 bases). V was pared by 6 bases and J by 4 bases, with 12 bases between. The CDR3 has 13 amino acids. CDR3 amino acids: CASSPGHRYGYTF. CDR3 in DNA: TGTGCCAGCAGCCCGGGACATCGCTATGGCTACACCTTC.

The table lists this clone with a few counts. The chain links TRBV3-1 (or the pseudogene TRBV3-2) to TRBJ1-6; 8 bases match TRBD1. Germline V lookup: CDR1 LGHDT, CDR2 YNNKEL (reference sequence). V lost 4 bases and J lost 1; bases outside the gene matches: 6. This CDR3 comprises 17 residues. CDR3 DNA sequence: TGTGCCAGCAGCCCCACCACAGGGGGATCCTATAATTCACCCCTCCACTTT. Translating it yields CASSPTTGGSYNSPLHF.

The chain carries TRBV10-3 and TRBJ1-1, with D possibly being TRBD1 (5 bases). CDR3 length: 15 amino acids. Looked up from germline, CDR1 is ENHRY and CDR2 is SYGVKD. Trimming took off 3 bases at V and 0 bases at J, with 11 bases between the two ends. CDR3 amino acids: CAISDPRGMNTEAFF. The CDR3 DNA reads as TGTGCCATCAGTGACCCGCGGGGCATGAACACTGAAGCTTTCTTT.

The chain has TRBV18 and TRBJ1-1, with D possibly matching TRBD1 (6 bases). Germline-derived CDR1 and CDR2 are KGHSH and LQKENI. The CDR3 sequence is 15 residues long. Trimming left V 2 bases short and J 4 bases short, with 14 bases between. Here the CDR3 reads CASSPGGEVVTEAFF. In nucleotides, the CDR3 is TGTGCCAGCTCACCAGGGGGCGAGGTGGTCACTGAAGCTTTCTTT.

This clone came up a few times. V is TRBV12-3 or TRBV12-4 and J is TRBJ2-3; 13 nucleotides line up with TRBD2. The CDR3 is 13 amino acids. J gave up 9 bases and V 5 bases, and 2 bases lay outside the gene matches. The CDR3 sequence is CASSRTSGGTQYF. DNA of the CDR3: TGTGCCAGCAGTCGGACTAGCGGGGGAACGCAGTATTTT.

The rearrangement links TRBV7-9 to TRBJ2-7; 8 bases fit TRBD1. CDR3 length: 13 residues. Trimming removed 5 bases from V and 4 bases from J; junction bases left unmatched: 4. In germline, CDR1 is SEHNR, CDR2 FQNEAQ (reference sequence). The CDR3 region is CASSHTGGYEQYF. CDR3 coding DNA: TGTGCCAGCAGCCACACAGGGGGGTACGAGCAGTACTTC.

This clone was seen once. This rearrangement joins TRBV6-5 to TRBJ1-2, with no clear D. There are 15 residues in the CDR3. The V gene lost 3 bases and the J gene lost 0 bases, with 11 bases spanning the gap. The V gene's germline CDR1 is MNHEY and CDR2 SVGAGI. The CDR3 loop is CASSYMAATNYGYTF. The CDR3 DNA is TGTGCCAGCAGTTATATGGCAGCGACTAACTATGGCTACACCTTC.

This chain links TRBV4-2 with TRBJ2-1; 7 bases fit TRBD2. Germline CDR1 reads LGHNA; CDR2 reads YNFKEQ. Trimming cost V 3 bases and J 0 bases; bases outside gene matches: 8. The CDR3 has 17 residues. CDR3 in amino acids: CASSQGTGTNSYNEQFF. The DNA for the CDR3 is TGTGCCAGCAGCCAGGGGACCGGGACTAACTCCTACAATGAGCAGTTCTTC.

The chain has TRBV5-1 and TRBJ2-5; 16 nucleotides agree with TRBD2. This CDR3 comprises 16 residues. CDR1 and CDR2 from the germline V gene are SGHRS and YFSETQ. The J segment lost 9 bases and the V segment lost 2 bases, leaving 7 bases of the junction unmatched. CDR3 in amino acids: CASSFTGTSGGASQYF. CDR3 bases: TGCGCCAGCAGCTTTACCGGGACTAGCGGGGGGGCGTCCCAGTACTTC.

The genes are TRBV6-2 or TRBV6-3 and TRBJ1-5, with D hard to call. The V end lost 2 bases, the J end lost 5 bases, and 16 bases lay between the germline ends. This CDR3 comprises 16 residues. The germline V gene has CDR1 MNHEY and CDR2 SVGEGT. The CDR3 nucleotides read TGTGCCAGCAGTTACCTGCAGGCCCGATCATATCAGCCCCAGCATTTT. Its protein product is CASSYLQARSYQPQHF.

CDR3 sequence reads: CASSFLVGGGTEAFF. CDR3 sequence (DNA): TGTGCCAGCAGTTTTCTTGTGGGTGGAGGCACTGAAGCTTTCTTT. J is TRBJ1-1 and V is TRBV27; D uncertain. Germline V lookup: CDR1 MNHEY, CDR2 SMNVEV (reference sequence). CDR3 length: 15 amino acids. The V end was cut by 3 bases, the J end by 4 bases, with 15 bases between.

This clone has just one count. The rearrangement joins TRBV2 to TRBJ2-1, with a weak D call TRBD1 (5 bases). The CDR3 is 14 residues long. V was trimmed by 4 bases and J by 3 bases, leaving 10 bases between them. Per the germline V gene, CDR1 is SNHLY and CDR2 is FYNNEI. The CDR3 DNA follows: TGTGCCAGCAGTGGACAGATCAACTACAATGAGCAGTTCTTC. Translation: CASSGQINYNEQFF.

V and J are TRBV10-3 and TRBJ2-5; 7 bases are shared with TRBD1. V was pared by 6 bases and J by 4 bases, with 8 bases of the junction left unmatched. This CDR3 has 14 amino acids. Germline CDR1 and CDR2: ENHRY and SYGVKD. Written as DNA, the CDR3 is TGTGCCATCAGCGGAGACAGGGCGAGAGAGACCCAGTACTTC. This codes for CAISGDRARETQYF.

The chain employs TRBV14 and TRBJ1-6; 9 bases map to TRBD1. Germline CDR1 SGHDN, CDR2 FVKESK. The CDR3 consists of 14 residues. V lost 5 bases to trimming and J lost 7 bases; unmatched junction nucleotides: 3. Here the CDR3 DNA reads TGTGCCAGCAGCTTCGACAGGGGGAATTCACCCCTCCACTTT. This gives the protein CASSFDRGNSPLHF.

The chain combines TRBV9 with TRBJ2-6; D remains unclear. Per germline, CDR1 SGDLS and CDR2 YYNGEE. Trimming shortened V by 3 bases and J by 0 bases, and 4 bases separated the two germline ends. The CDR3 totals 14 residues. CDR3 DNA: TGTGCCAGCAGCGCGAGCTCTGGGGCCAACGTCCTGACTTTC. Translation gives CASSASSGANVLTF.

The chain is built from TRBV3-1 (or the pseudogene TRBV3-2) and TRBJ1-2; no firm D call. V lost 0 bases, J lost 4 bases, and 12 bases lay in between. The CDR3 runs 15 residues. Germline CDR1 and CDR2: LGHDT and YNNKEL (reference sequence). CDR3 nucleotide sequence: TGTGCCAGCAGCCAAGAGGTCCCTCGGGTCTATGGCTACACCTTC. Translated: CASSQEVPRVYGYTF.

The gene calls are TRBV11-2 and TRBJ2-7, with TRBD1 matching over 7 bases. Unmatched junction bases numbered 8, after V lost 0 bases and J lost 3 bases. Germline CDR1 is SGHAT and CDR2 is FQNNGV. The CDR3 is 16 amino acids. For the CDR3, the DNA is TGTGCCAGCAGCTTAGATGAGCAGGGGGTAAGCTACGAGCAGTACTTC. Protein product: CASSLDEQGVSYEQYF.

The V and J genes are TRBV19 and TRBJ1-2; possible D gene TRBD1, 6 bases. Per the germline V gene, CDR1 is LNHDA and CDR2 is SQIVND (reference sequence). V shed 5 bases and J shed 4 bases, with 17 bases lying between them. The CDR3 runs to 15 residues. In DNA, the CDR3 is TGTGCCAGTAGTCTAGCCCAGGGGTATGGCTATGGCTACACCTTC. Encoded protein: CASSLAQGYGYGYTF.

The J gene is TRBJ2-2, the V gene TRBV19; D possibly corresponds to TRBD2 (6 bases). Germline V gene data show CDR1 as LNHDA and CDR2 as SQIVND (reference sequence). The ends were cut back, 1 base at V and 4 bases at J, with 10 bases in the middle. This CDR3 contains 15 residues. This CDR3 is CASSIAGELTGELFF. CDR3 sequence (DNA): TGTGCCAGTAGTATAGCGGGGGAACTCACCGGGGAGCTGTTTTTT.

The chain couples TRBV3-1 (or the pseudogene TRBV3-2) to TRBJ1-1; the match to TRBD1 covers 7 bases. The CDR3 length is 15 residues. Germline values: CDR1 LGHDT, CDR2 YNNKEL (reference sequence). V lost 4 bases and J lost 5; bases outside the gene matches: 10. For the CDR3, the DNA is TGTGCCAGCAGCCCCAGAGCAGGGGGAGAAACTGAAGCTTTCTTT. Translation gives CASSPRAGGETEAFF.

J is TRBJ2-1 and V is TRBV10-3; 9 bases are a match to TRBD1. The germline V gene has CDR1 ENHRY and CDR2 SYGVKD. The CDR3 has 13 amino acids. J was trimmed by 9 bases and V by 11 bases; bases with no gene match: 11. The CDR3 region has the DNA TGTGCCTGCCGGGACAGGGTCGCCGGTGAGCAGTTCTTC. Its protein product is CACRDRVAGEQFF.

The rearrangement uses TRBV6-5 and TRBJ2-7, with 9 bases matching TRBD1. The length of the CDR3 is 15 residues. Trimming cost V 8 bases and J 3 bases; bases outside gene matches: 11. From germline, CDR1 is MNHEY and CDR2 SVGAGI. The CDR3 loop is CASLGRTGAGYEQYF. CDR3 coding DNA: TGTGCCAGCCTTGGTCGGACAGGGGCGGGCTACGAGCAGTACTTC.

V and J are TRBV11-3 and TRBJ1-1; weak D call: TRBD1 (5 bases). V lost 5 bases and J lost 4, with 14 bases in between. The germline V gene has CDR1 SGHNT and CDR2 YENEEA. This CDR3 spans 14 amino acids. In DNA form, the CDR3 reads TGTGCCAGCAGCCCAGGATCGGGGGGCACTGAAGCTTTCTTT. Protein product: CASSPGSGGTEAFF.